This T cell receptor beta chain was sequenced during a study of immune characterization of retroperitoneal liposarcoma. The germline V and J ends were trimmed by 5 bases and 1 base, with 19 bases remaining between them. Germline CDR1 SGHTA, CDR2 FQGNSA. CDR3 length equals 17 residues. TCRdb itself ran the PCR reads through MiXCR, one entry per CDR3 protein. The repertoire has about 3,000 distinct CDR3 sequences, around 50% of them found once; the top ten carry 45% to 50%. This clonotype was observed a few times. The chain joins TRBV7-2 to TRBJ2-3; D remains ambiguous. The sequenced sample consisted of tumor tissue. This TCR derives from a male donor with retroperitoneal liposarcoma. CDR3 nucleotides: TGTGCCAGCAGCCGGCATGGGGTGGCCACTGGCACAGATACGCAGTATTTT. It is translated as CASSRHGVATGTDTQYF.